Shown below are 15 T cell receptor beta chains from a single sample sequenced in a study of T cell clonality in common variable immunodeficiency. The data were produced by immunoSEQ multiplex PCR, yet TCRdb's version contains in-frame clones alone and is incomplete. The sample was found to contain about 37,000 clones, and every one recurs. The source material was peripheral blood mononuclear cells. Source of these receptors: a person aged 18 to 70 in good health.

This clone was observed at least ten times. From the germline J gene comes the end of the CDR3, since the read stops 3 residues before it. The rearrangement links TRBV10-3 to TRBJ2-1, with TRBD2 identical over 7 bases. J gave up 4 bases and V 0 bases, and 6 bases lay outside the gene matches. Per germline, CDR1 ENHRY and CDR2 SYGVKD. The CDR3 consists of 16 residues. The CDR3 reads CAISESWSGKYNEQFF. The sequenced CDR3 bases are TGTGCCATCAGTGAGTCCTGGAGCGGGAAGTACAATGAG.

There are many counts of this clone. Read coverage stops 3 residues before the CDR3 terminus; the germline J gene supplies the remainder. The chain has TRBV20-1 and TRBJ2-7, with 7 bases lining up with TRBD2. V gave up 2 bases and J gave up 0 bases; unmatched junction bases: 4. The CDR3 runs to 14 residues. Germline V lookup: CDR1 DFQATT, CDR2 SNEGSKA (reference sequence). This CDR3 is CSARTGGGSYEQYF. Partial CDR3 DNA: TGCAGTGCTAGAACTGGCGGGGGCTCCTACGAG.

This clone appeared many times. The read terminates 3 residues before the CDR3 end, so the remaining end is supplied by the germline J gene. V usage is TRBV5-1 and J usage is TRBJ2-7; D may be TRBD1 (8 bases). V shed 2 bases and J shed 3 bases, with 12 bases lying between them. Germline CDR1 reads SGHRS; CDR2 reads YFSETQ. The CDR3 extends over 14 amino acids. The sequenced CDR3 bases are TGCGCCAGCAGCTTACAGGGGGAGGGCTACGAG. Encoded protein: CASSLQGEGYE. The CDR3, in full, reads CASSLQGEGYEQYF.

In its sample, this clone was seen many times. From the germline J gene comes the end of the CDR3, since the read stops 3 residues before it. The chain uses TRBV7-9 and TRBJ2-7, with 8 bases identical to TRBD1. J was trimmed by 5 bases and V by 2 bases; bases with no gene match: 8. The CDR3 extends over 15 amino acids. Germline V gene sequence: CDR1 SEHNR, CDR2 FQNEAQ (reference sequence). CDR3 residues: CASSLNTGTGHEQYF. Incomplete CDR3 DNA: TGTGCCAGCAGCTTAAACACCGGGACAGGACACGAG.

This clone was observed many times. The read terminates 3 residues ahead of where the CDR3 ends, so the germline J gene completes it. The chain joins TRBV10-3 to TRBJ2-1; 13 nucleotides align to TRBD2. This CDR3 has 15 amino acids. The germline V gene has CDR1 ENHRY and CDR2 SYGVKD. V was pared by 9 bases and J by 0 bases, with 2 bases of the junction left unmatched. CDR3 amino acids: CAIRTSGSSYNEQFF. The sequenced CDR3 bases are TGTGCCATACGGACTAGCGGGAGCTCCTACAATGAG.

In its sample, this clone was seen a few times. The read falls 3 residues short of the CDR3 end, and the missing part is taken from the germline J gene. The chain couples TRBV30 to TRBJ2-4, with a weak D call TRBD1 (5 bases). The CDR3 totals 11 residues. CDR1 GTSNPN and CDR2 SVGIG come from the germline V gene (reference sequence). The CDR3 sequence: CAWRKGLSQYF. The CDR3 DNA, read in part, is TGTGCCTGGAGAAAGGGGCTCAGT.

The sample holds many counts of this clone. Read coverage stops 3 residues before the CDR3 terminus; the germline J gene supplies the remainder. The chain has TRBV5-5 and TRBJ1-5; unclear D gene. Germline lookup yields CDR1 SGHKS and CDR2 YYEKEE (reference sequence). The CDR3 covers 13 residues. Trimming shortened V by 4 bases and J by 4 bases, and 9 bases separated the two germline ends. The sequenced CDR3 bases are TGTGCCAGCAGCAGATGGGCGAATCAGCCC. As protein: CASSRWANQP. The CDR3 in its entirety is CASSRWANQPQHF. Drawing the rest from reference TRBV5-5 and TRBJ1-5, the complete variable domain is DAGVTQSPTHLIKTRGQQVTLRCSPISGHKSVSWYQQVLGQGPQFIFQYYEKEERGRGNFPDRFSARQFPNYSSELNVNALLLGDSALYLCASSRWANQPQHFGDGTRLSIL.

This clone was detected many times. The CDR3 goes on 3 residues after the read ends, and that part is filled in from the germline J gene. The rearrangement joins TRBV10-1 to TRBJ1-4; D perhaps matches TRBD1 (6 bases). Per germline, CDR1 WNHNN and CDR2 SYGVQD (reference sequence). The CDR3 covers 15 residues. V was shortened by 4 bases and J by 7 bases, with 16 bases between the two germline ends. CDR3 in amino acids: CASSADRREAEKLFF. The DNA read from the CDR3 is TGCGCCAGCAGTGCGGACAGAAGGGAGGCTGAAAAA.

This clone was recorded many times. The CDR3: CASSTSGTGSGNQPQHF. Partial CDR3 DNA: TGTGCCAGTAGTACATCGGGGACAGGGAGCGGCAATCAGCCC. The J gene is TRBJ1-5, the V gene TRBV19; TRBD1 matches at 9 bases. The CDR3 is cut off 3 residues early in the read; its end comes from the germline J gene. Germline values: CDR1 LNHDA, CDR2 SQIVND (reference sequence). The V gene end was trimmed by 4 bases and the J gene end by 2 bases; junction bases not matched to a gene: 9. The CDR3 has 17 residues.

This clone was detected many times. The missing CDR3 end, 3 residues past where the read stops, is filled in from the germline J gene. The V and J genes are TRBV19 and TRBJ2-2; D remains ambiguous. The CDR3 is made up of 16 amino acids. From germline, CDR1 is LNHDA and CDR2 SQIVND (reference sequence). V was cut by 1 base and J by 6 bases, with 15 bases left in between. The sequenced CDR3 bases are TGTGCCAGTAGTATAGTCACTCCTCATCTTCCCGGGGAG. The encoded protein is CASSIVTPHLPGE. The whole CDR3 sequence reads CASSIVTPHLPGELFF. Combining the CDR3 with reference TRBV19 and TRBJ2-2 gives the whole variable domain DGGITQSPKYLFRKEGQNVTLSCEQNLNHDAMYWYRQDPGQGLRLIYYSQIVNDFQKGDIAEGYSVSREKKESFPLTVTSAQKNPTAFYLCASSIVTPHLPGELFFGEGSRLTVL.

The table lists this clone with a few counts. The CDR3 end falls 3 residues outside the read, so it is completed with the germline J gene. The V call is TRBV10-2, the J call TRBJ2-7; 10 nucleotides agree with TRBD2. With 7 bases clipped from V and 0 bases from J, the junction kept 6 bases outside the gene matches. CDR3 size: 15 residues. CDR1 WSHSY and CDR2 SAAADI come from the germline V gene. Partial CDR3 DNA: TGCGCCAGCACGGGACTAGCGACTTACTCCTACGAG. Translation gives CASTGLATYSYE. The complete CDR3 protein is CASTGLATYSYEQYF.

This clone was recorded many times. The read falls 3 residues short of the CDR3 end, and the missing part is taken from the germline J gene. The rearrangement joins TRBV19 to TRBJ1-5; D gene unclear. CDR1 and CDR2 from the germline V gene are LNHDA and SQIVND (reference sequence). The CDR3 contains 12 residues. V was pared by 3 bases and J by 7 bases, with 7 bases between. The sequenced part of the CDR3 DNA is TGTGCCAGTAGTATTTCAAGGCAGCCC. It specifies CASSISRQP. The full CDR3 is CASSISRQPQHF.

This clone has only a few counts. The observed sequence ends 3 residues before the CDR3 terminus, with the missing tail filled in from the germline J gene. The chain recombines TRBV18 with TRBJ2-1, with TRBD2 matching 9 bases. This CDR3 has 16 residues. V gave up 2 bases and J gave up 0 bases; unmatched junction bases: 2. Germline-derived CDR1 and CDR2 are KGHSH and LQKENI. Partial CDR3 DNA: TGTGCCAGCTCACCAGGTAGCGGGAGCTCCTACAATGAG. Translated, it gives CASSPGSGSSYNE. The entire CDR3 sequence reads CASSPGSGSSYNEQFF.

This clone was counted between two and nine times. Coverage ceases 3 residues before the CDR3 finishes, and the germline J gene fills in the end. The chain is built from TRBV27 and TRBJ2-7; maybe TRBD1 (6 bases). The CDR3 totals 13 residues. V lost 6 bases and J 5 bases, leaving 14 bases between the germline ends. The germline V gene has CDR1 MNHEY and CDR2 SMNVEV (reference sequence). The CDR3 reads CASRKTGWDEQYF. The CDR3 bases that were read are TGTGCCAGCAGGAAAACAGGGTGGGACGAG.

This clone was detected ten times or more. Read data end 3 residues before the CDR3 end; the end is taken from the germline J gene. The chain links TRBV30 to TRBJ2-2; 7 positions match TRBD2. This CDR3 spans 15 amino acids. The junction had 8 bases not matched to a gene; V was cut back by 4 bases and J by 3 bases. Looked up from germline, CDR1 is GTSNPN and CDR2 is SVGIG (reference sequence). This chain's CDR3 is CAWTHGLGDTGELFF. CDR3 bases read: TGTGCCTGGACCCACGGACTAGGGGACACCGGGGAG.